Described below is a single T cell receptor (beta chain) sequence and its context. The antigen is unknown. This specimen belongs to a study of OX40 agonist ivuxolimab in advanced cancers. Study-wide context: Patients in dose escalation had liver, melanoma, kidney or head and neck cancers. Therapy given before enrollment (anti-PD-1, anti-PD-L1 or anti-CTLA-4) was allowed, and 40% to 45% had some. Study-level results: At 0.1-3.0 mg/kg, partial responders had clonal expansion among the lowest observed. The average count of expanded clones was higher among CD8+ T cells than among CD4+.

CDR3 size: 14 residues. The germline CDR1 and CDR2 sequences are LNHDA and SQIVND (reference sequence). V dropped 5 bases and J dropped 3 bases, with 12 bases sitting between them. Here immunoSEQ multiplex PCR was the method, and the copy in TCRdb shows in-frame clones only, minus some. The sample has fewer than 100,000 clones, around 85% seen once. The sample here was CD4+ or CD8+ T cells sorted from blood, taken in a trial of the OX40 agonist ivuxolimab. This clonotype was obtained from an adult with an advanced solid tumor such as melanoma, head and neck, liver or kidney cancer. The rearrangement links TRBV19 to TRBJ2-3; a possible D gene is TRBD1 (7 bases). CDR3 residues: CASSAGQTTDTQYF. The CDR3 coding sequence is TGTGCCAGTAGTGCGGGACAGACTACAGATACGCAGTATTTT. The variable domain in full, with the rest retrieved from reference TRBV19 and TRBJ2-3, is DGGITQSPKYLFRKEGQNVTLSCEQNLNHDAMYWYRQDPGQGLRLIYYSQIVNDFQKGDIAEGYSVSREKKESFPLTVTSAQKNPTAFYLCASSAGQTTDTQYFGPGTRLTVL.